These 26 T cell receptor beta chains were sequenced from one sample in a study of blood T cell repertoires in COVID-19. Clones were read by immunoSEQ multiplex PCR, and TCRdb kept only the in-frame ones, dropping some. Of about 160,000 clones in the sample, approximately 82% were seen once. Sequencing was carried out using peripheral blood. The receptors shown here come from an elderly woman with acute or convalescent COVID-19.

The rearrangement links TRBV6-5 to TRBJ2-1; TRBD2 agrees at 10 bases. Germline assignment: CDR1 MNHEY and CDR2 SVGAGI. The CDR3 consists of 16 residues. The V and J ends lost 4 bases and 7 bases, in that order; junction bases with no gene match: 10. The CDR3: CASSSYLAGVGNEQFF. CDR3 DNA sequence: TGTGCCAGCAGTTCTTATCTAGCGGGAGTCGGTAATGAGCAGTTCTTC.

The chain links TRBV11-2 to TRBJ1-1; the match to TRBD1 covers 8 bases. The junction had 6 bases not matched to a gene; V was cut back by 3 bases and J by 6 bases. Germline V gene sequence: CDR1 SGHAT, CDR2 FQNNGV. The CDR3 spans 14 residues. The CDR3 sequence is CASSLMGQVPEAFF. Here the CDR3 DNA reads TGTGCCAGCAGCTTGATGGGACAGGTCCCTGAAGCTTTCTTT.

CDR3 bases: TGTGCCAGCAGCGCCGGGACAGGGAGGCTTACAGATACGCAGTATTTT. Translation gives CASSAGTGRLTDTQYF. This chain links TRBV9 with TRBJ2-3; the match to TRBD1 covers 9 bases. This CDR3 is 16 amino acids long. Trimming removed 3 bases from V and 3 bases from J; junction bases left unmatched: 8. CDR1 SGDLS and CDR2 YYNGEE come from the germline V gene.

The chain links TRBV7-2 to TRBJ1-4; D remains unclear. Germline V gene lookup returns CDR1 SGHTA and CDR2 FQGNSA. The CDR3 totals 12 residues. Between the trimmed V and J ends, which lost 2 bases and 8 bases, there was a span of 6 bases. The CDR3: CASSLNNEKLFF. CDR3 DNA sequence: TGTGCCAGCAGCTTAAACAACGAAAAACTGTTTTTT.

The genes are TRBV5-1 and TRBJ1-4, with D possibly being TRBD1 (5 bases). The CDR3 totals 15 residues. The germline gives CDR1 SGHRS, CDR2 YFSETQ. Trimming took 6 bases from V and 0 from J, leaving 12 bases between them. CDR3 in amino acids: CASTPLGATNEKLFF. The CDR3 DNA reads TGCGCCAGCACCCCGTTAGGGGCAACTAATGAAAAACTGTTTTTT.

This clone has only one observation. The CDR3 sequence: CAISEARETQYF. Here the CDR3 DNA reads TGTGCCATCAGTGAGGCGAGGGAGACCCAGTACTTC. The genes are TRBV10-3 and TRBJ2-5, with D uncertain. Trimming pared 2 bases from V and 5 bases from J, leaving 6 bases between. CDR3 length equals 12 residues. Germline CDR1 reads ENHRY; CDR2 reads SYGVKD.

The DNA of the CDR3 is TGTGCCAGCAGCCAAGATCGGCTAGCGGGCGGCAATGAGCAGTTCTTC. Amino acid sequence: CASSQDRLAGGNEQFF. This sequence joins TRBV3-1 (or the pseudogene TRBV3-2) and TRBJ2-1, with 8 bases aligning to TRBD2. The CDR3 is 16 residues long. The junction had 7 bases not matched to a gene; V was cut back by 0 bases and J by 6 bases. Germline assignment: CDR1 LGHDT and CDR2 YNNKEL (reference sequence).

This chain's CDR3 is CASSLGGLPDTQYF. The CDR3 nucleotides read TGTGCCAGCAGCTTGGGGGGACTTCCGGATACGCAGTATTTT. The genes are TRBV5-6 and TRBJ2-3; possibly TRBD2 for D (6 bases). Germline CDR1 SGHDT, CDR2 YYEEEE. V was pared by 0 bases and J by 6 bases, with 11 bases between. CDR3 length equals 14 residues.

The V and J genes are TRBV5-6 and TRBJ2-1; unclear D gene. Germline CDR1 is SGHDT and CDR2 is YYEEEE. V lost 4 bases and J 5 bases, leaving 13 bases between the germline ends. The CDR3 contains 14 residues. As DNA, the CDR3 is TGTGCCAGCAGCCCCATTCCGAGAAACAATGAGCAGTTCTTC. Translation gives CASSPIPRNNEQFF. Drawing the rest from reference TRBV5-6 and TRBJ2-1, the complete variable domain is DAGVTQSPTHLIKTRGQQVTLRCSPKSGHDTVSWYQQALGQGPQFIFQYYEEEERQRGNFPDRFSGHQFPNYSSELNVNALLLGDSALYLCASSPIPRNNEQFFGPGTRLTVL.

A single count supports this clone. CDR3 in DNA: TGTGCCAGCAGAGAACTAAAGTCAAGTGGCTACACCTTC. Translated, it gives CASRELKSSGYTF. V is TRBV2 and J is TRBJ1-2; D is unresolved. V was pared by 6 bases and J by 7 bases, with 15 bases between. Germline V CDR1 and CDR2: SNHLY, FYNNEI. The CDR3 has 13 amino acids.

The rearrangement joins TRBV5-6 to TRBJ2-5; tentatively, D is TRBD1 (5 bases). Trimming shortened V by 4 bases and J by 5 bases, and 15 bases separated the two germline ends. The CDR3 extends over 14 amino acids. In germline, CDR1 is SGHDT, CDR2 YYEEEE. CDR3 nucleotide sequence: TGTGCCAGCAGCAGCCCGACAGATGGGGAGACCCAGTACTTC. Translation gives CASSSPTDGETQYF.

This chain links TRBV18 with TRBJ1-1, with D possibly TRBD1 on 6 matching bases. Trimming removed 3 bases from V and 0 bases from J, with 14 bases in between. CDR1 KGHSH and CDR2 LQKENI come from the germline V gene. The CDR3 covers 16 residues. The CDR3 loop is CASSPYGGGLNTEAFF. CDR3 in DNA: TGTGCCAGCTCACCTTATGGGGGGGGGCTGAACACTGAAGCTTTCTTT. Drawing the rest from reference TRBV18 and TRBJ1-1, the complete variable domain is NAGVMQNPRHLVRRRGQEARLRCSPMKGHSHVYWYRQLPEEGLKFMVYLQKENIIDESGMPKERFSAEFPKEGPSILRIQQVVRGDSAAYFCASSPYGGGLNTEAFFGQGTRLTVV.

Here the CDR3 DNA reads TGCAGCGTGACGTTACAGGGTGATTTGGGCTACACCTTC. Its protein product is CSVTLQGDLGYTF. The rearrangement joins TRBV29-1 to TRBJ1-2; a weak D match, TRBD1 (6 bases). The V gene's germline CDR1 is SQVTM and CDR2 ANQGSEA. The V and J ends lost 6 bases and 8 bases respectively, with 19 bases between them. The CDR3 loop spans 13 amino acids.

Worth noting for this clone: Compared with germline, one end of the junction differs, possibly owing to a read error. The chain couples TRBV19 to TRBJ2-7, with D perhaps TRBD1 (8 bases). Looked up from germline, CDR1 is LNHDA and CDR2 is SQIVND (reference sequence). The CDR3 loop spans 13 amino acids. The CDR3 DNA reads TGTGCCAGTAGTCCCGGGAGGACAGGGACCGCCTGTTTC. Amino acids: CASSPGRTGTACF.

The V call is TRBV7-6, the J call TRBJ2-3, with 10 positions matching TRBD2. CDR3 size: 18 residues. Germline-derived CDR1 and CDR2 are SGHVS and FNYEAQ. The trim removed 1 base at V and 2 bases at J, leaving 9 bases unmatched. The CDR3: CASSLGLRTSGFTDTQYF. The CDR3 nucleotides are TGTGCCAGCAGCTTAGGTCTCCGGACTAGCGGTTTCACAGATACGCAGTATTTT.

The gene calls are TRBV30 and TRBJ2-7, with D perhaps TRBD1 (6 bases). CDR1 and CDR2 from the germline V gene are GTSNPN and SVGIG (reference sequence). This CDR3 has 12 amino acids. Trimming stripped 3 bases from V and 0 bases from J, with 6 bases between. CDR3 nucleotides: TGTGCCTGGAGACAGGGCTCCTACGAGCAGTACTTC. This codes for CAWRQGSYEQYF.

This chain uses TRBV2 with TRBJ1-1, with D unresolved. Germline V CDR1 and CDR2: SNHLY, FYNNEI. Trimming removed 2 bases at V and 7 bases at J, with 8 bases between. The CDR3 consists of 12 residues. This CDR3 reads CASSENSVEAFF. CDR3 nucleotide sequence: TGTGCCAGCAGTGAAAATAGCGTTGAAGCTTTCTTT. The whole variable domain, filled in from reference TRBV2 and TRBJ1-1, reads EPEVTQTPSHQVTQMGQEVILRCVPISNHLYFYWYRQILGQKVEFLVSFYNNEISEKSEIFDDQFSVERPDGSNFTLKIRSTKLEDSAMYFCASSENSVEAFFGQGTRLTVV.

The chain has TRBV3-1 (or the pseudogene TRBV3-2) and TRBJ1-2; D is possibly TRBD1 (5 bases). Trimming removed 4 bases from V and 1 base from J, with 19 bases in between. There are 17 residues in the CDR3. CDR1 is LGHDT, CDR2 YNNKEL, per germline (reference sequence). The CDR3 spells CASSPSGYIGHNYGYTF. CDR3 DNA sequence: TGTGCCAGCAGCCCCTCAGGGTATATAGGGCATAACTATGGCTACACCTTC.

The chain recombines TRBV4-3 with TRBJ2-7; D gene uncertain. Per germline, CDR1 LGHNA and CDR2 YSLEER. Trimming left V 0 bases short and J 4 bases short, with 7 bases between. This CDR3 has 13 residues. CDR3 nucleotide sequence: TGCGCCAGCAGCCAAGAAATCGGTTACGAGCAGTACTTC. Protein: CASSQEIGYEQYF.

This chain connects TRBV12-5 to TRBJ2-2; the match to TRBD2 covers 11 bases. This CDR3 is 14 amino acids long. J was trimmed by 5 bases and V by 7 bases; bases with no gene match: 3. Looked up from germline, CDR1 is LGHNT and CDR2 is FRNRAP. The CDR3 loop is CASEASGRTGELFF. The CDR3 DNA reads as TGTGCTAGTGAGGCTAGCGGGAGGACCGGGGAGCTGTTTTTT.

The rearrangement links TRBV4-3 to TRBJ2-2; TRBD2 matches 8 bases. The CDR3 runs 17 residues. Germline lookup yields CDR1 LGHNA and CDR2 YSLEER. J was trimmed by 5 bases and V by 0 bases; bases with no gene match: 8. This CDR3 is CASSQDPAGASTGELFF. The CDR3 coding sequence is TGCGCCAGCAGCCAAGATCCAGCGGGAGCGTCAACCGGGGAGCTGTTTTTT.

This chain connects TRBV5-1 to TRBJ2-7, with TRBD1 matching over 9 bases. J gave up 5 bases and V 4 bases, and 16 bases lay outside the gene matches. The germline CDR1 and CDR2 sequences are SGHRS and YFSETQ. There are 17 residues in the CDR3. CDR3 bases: TGCGCCAGCAGCGGTTCCGGGACAGGGAATCAATTGGACGAGCAGTACTTC. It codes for CASSGSGTGNQLDEQYF.

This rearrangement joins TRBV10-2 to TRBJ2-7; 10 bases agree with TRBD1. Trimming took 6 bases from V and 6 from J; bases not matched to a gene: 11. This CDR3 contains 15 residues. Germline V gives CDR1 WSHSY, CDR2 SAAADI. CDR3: CASRHSRDRGSEQYF. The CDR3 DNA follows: TGCGCCAGCAGACACTCCCGGGACAGGGGAAGCGAGCAGTACTTC.

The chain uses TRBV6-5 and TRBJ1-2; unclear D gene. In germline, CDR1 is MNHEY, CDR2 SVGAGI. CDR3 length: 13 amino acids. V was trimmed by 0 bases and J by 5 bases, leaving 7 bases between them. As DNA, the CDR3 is TGTGCCAGCAGTTACTCGAGCTGGTATGGCTACACCTTC. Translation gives CASSYSSWYGYTF.

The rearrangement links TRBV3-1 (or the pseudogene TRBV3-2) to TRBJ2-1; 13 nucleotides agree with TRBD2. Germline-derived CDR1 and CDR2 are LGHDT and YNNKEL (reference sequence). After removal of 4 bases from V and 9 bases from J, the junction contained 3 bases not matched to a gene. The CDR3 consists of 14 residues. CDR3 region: CASSPGTSGTEQFF. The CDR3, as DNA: TGTGCCAGCAGCCCCGGGACTAGCGGGACTGAGCAGTTCTTC.

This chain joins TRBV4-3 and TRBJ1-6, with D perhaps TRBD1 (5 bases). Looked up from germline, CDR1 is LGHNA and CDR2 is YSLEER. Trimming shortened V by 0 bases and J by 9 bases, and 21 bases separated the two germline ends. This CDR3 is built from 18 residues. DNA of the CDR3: TGCGCCAGCAGCCAAGATCTTATCGGGGCGGGGTTGGGTTCACCCCTCCACTTT. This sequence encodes CASSQDLIGAGLGSPLHF.